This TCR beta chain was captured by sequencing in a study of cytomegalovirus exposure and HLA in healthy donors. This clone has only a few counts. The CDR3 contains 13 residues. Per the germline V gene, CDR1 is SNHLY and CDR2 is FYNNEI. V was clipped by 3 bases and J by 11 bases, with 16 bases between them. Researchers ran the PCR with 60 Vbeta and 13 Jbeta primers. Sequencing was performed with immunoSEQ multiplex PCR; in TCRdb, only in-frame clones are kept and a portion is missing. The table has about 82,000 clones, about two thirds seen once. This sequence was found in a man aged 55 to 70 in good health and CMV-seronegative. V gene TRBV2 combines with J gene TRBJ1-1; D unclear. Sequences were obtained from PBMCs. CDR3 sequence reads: CASSEGHGGMAFF. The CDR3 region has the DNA TGTGCCAGCAGTGAGGGCCACGGTGGTATGGCTTTCTTT. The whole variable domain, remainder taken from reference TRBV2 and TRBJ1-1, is EPEVTQTPSHQVTQMGQEVILRCVPISNHLYFYWYRQILGQKVEFLVSFYNNEISEKSEIFDDQFSVERPDGSNFTLKIRSTKLEDSAMYFCASSEGHGGMAFFGQGTRLTVV.